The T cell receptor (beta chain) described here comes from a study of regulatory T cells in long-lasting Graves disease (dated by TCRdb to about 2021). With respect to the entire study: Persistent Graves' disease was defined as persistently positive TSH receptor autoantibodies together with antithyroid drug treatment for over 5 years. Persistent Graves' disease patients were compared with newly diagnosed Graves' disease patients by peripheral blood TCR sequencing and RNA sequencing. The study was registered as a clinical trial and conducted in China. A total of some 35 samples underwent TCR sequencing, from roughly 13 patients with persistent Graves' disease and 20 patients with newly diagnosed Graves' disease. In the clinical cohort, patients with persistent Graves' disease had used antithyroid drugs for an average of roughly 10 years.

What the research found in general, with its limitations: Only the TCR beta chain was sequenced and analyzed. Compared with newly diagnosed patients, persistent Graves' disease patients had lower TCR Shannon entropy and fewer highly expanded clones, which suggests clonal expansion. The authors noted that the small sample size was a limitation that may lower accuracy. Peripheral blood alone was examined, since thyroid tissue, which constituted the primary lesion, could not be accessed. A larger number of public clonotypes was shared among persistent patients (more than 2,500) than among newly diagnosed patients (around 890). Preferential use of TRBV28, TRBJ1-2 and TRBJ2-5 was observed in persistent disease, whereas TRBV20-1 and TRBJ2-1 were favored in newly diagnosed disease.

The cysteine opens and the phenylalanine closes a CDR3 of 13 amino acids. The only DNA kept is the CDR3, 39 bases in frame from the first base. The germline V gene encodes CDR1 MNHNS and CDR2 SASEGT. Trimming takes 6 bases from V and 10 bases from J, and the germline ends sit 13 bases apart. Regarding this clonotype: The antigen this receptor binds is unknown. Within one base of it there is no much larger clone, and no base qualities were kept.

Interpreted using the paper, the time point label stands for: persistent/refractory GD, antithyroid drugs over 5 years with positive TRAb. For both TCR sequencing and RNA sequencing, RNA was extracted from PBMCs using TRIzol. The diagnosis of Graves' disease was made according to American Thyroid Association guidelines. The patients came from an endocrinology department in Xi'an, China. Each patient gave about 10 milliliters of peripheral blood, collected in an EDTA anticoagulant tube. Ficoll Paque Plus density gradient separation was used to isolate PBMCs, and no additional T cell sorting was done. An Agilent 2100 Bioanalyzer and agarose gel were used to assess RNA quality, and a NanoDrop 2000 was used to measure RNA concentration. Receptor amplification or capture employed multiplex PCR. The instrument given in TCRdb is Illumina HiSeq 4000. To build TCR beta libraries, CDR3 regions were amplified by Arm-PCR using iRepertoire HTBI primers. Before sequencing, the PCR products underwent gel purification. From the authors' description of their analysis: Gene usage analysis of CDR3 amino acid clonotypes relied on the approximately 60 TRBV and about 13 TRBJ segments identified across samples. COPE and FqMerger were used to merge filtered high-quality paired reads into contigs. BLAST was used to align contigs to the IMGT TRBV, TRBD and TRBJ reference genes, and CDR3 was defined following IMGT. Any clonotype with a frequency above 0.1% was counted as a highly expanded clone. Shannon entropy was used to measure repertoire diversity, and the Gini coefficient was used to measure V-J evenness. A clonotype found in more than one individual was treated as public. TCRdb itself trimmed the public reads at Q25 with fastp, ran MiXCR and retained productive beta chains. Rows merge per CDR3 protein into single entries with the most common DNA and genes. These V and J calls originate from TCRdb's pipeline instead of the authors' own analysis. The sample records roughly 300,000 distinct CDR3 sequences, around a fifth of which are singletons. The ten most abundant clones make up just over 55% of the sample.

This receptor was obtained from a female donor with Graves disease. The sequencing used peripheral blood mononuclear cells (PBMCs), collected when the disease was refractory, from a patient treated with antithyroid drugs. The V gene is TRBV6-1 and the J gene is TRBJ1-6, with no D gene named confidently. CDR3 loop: CASSSAGLSPLHF. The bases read TGTGCCAGCAGCTCCGCCGGTTTGTCACCCCTCCACTTT.